This entry features one T cell receptor (beta chain) sequence. This clone was found once. No antigen is known for it. Base qualities are not recorded, but no much larger clone differs from it by a single base. As encoded in the germline V gene, CDR1 is LGHNA while CDR2 is YNFKEQ. The CDR3 runs 14 residues from the cysteine to the phenylalanine. The kept DNA is CDR3 alone, 42 bases in frame from the first base. V drops 1 base and J drops 2 bases, leaving 7 bases in between. This specimen belongs to a study of control samples from healthy donors and cancer patients (dated by TCRdb to the early 2020s). Library preparation used the immunoSEQ multiplex PCR assay. TCRdb holds this immuneACCESS table with in-frame rearrangements only. Some clones are missing; in checked studies, unresolved V genes explain under half, and the rest has no known cause. The sample data list 170,000 or so clones, and roughly 92% of these were observed just once. The top ten constitute over 1.3% of the sample.

The chain is assembled from TRBV4-2 and TRBJ2-3, with the D segment identity uncertain. The sequence came from a young woman in good health. The sequenced sample was blood. The CDR3 in this case is CASSQVSLTDTQYF. DNA sequence: TGTGCCAGCAGCCAAGTAAGTCTCACAGATACGCAGTATTTT.